This is a list of T cell receptor beta chains from one sample in a study of blood T cell repertoires in COVID-19. The method was immunoSEQ multiplex PCR; TCRdb's version includes in-frame clones alone and lacks a portion of them. The profile shows 100,000 to 150,000 clones, 88% of them singletons. The material sequenced was peripheral blood. These TCRs come from a man aged 50 to 60 with acute or convalescent COVID-19. Both conserved end residues are part of each CDR3. D genes are given only for firm matches.

V gene,J gene,D gene,CDR3 DNA,CDR3 protein
TRBV14,TRBJ1-2,NA,TGTGCCAGCAGCCAAGTCCGGGTTGGTGGCTACACCTTC,CASSQVRVGGYTF
TRBV28,TRBJ2-2,TRBD1,TGTGCCAGCAGTGAGACAGGGACGAGTCCCGGGGAGCTGTTTTTT,CASSETGTSPGELFF
TRBV3-1/TRBV3-2,TRBJ2-7,NA,TGTGCCAGCAGCCCGTTACAGGGTCCCTACGAGCAGTACTTC,CASSPLQGPYEQYF
TRBV5-1,TRBJ2-3,TRBD2,TGCGCCAGCGGGCGGACTAGCGGTACCACAGATACGCAGTATTTT,CASGRTSGTTDTQYF
TRBV24-1,TRBJ2-1,NA,TGTGCCACCAGTGATGTAGGGGGTCAGGGCGATGAGCAGTTCTTC,CATSDVGGQGDEQFF
TRBV28,TRBJ2-5,TRBD2,TGTGCCAGCAGAGAGAGGACTAGCGGGAGACAAGAGACCCAGTACTTC,CASRERTSGRQETQYF
TRBV27,TRBJ2-2,TRBD2,TGTGCCAGCAGTTTCAATCGGGAGGTGGGCGGGGAGCTGTTTTTT,CASSFNREVGGELFF
TRBV27,TRBJ2-7,NA,TGTGCCAGCAGTACGGGTTTTTCGAGGCAGTACTTC,CASSTGFSRQYF
TRBV21-1,TRBJ2-1,NA,TGTGCCAGCAGCAAGGAGAGGACTAGCGGGGGGGCGGTCTACAATGAGCAGTTCTTC,CASSKERTSGGAVYNEQFF
TRBV2,TRBJ2-5,NA,TGTGCCACCGCGTACCAAGAGACCCAGTACTTC,CATAYQETQYF
TRBV3-1/TRBV3-2,TRBJ2-7,TRBD2,TGTGCCAGCAGCCAAGAAGAAGCGGGGGCTGTCGATGAGCAGTACTTC,CASSQEEAGAVDEQYF
TRBV29-1,TRBJ1-2,TRBD1,TGCAGCGTTGGGGGGACAGGTAAACGAGAAACTAACTATGGCTACACCTTC,CSVGGTGKRETNYGYTF
TRBV6-5,TRBJ2-2,NA,TGTGCCAGCAGCACAGGGTCCCGGGAGCTGTTTTTT,CASSTGSRELFF